This TCR beta chain was profiled in a study of cytomegalovirus exposure and HLA in healthy donors. Study results and caveats: Later work found that TCR association rates differed between HLA loci; DRB1 had the most and HLA-C the fewest.

About this clone: Its specificity is unknown.

The ends lost 8 bases at V and 6 bases at J; junction bases unmatched: 6. The CDR3 extends over 13 amino acids. Germline values: CDR1 MDHEN, CDR2 SYDVKM. This PCR relied on a set of 60 Vbeta primers and 13 Jbeta primers. TCRdb's copy holds only in-frame clones and misses some; the assay was immunoSEQ multiplex PCR. Among approximately 140,000 clones listed, approximately 85% were seen once. The sequenced sample was PBMCs. The clonotype originates from a man in his forties or fifties in good health and CMV-seropositive. The genes are TRBV28 and TRBJ1-2; TRBD1 agrees at 10 bases. CDR3 in DNA: TGTGCCAGCGACCGGGACAGGGGCAATGGCTACACCTTC. This codes for CASDRDRGNGYTF.